Listed below are T cell receptor beta chains from one sample, sequenced in a study of CD8+ T cells in alopecia areata. Assay used: immunoSEQ multiplex PCR; TCRdb lists only in-frame clones, some missing. This table holds about 210,000 clones, roughly three fifths found once. The material sequenced was CD4+ T cells sorted from blood, taken at week 44, from a patient treated with tofacitinib. The receptors stem from a human donor with alopecia areata. The conserved cysteine and the conserved F or W are not part of the CDR3 here.

>TRBV20-1|TRBJ1-1
SARGVVEAF
>TRBV4-3|TRBJ1-1
ASSQGTLTTGRKDF
>TRBV30|TRBJ2-7
AWREGTGDYEQY
>TRBV2|TRBJ1-2
ASSEVSAGVTNYGYT
>TRBV2|TRBJ1-1
AGGRNTEAF
>TRBV29-1|TRBJ2-1
SVLGQGASNEQF
>TRBV30|TRBJ2-3
AWSVNPTGKTQY
>TRBV9|TRBJ2-4
ASSAHDALQYDIQY
>TRBV19|TRBJ2-5
ASSIGQGKETQY
>TRBV7-9|TRBJ1-2
ASSQQMGGYT
>TRBV25-1|TRBJ1-2
ASSPPGGYGYT
>TRBV15|TRBJ2-5
ATSREPRETQY
>TRBV7-3|TRBJ2-1
ASSLLAGAQGEQF
>TRBV30|TRBJ2-7
AGMAQFGEQY
>TRBV4-1|TRBJ2-3
ASSQSLSGGAADTQY
>TRBV19|TRBJ1-5
ASSAQGINQPQH
>TRBV2|TRBJ1-1
ASSGSLEAF
>TRBV5-1|TRBJ2-7
ASSTPTAYEQY
>TRBV6-6|TRBJ1-3
ASSYSGSGNTIY
>TRBV29-1|TRBJ1-2
SVAVGGYGYT
>TRBV29-1|TRBJ2-6
SVESRPSGANVLT
>TRBV2|TRBJ2-2
ASSPIRTSGGTGELF
>TRBV27|TRBJ1-1
ASSRGAVTEAF
>TRBV25-1|TRBJ2-2
ASSDPSGPSAGELF
>TRBV7-6|TRBJ1-1
ASSLTQGGGTNTEAF
>TRBV7-9|TRBJ2-6
ASKLAGSGANVLT
>TRBV2|TRBJ1-1
ASRDREIAEAF
>TRBV2|TRBJ1-2
ASSENSPGYT
>TRBV7-2|TRBJ2-2
ASSLESRTNTGELF
>TRBV28|TRBJ2-1
ASSSHLGDRGRNEQF
>TRBV30|TRBJ1-1
AWSGTITEAF
>TRBV6-6|TRBJ2-7
ASSTGTSFYEQY
>TRBV29-1|TRBJ1-2
SADHPNYGYT
>TRBV10-3|TRBJ1-2
AISESQGAYYGYT
>TRBV7-2|TRBJ2-7
ASSPGTAVYEQY
>TRBV19|TRBJ2-2
ASSRRGADPGELF
>TRBV10-3|TRBJ2-1
AISGDGYNEQF